The 9 T cell receptor beta chains reported below all come from one sample, sequenced in a study of blood T cell repertoires in COVID-19. Sequencing used immunoSEQ multiplex PCR; TCRdb keeps in-frame clones, though not all of them. Of 380,000 or so clones listed, approximately 77% are singletons. Source material: peripheral blood. These receptors originate from a human donor with acute or convalescent COVID-19. The donor label of this sample is uncertain.

This sequence joins TRBV27 and TRBJ1-2; possible D gene TRBD1, 6 bases. The CDR3 length is 11 residues. The V gene's germline CDR1 is MNHEY and CDR2 SMNVEV (reference sequence). The V gene lost 11 bases and the J gene lost 4 bases, with 11 bases spanning the gap. For the CDR3, the DNA is TGTGCCGCCGGGACATCCTATGGCTACACCTTC. Translating it yields CAAGTSYGYTF.

The V call is TRBV6-6, the J call TRBJ1-5; no reliable D call. The V and J ends lost 2 bases and 2 bases respectively, with 10 bases between them. Looked up from germline, CDR1 is MNHNY and CDR2 is SVGAGI (reference sequence). This CDR3 spans 15 amino acids. CDR3 bases: TGTGCCAGCAGTTACGAAGGAGTGGGCAATCAGCCCCAGCATTTT. It translates to CASSYEGVGNQPQHF.

V and J are TRBV24-1 and TRBJ2-2; 7 bases match TRBD2. From germline, CDR1 is KGHDR and CDR2 SFDVKD. V was clipped by 0 bases and J by 0 bases; unmatched bases: 0. The CDR3 extends over 16 amino acids. CDR3 coding DNA: TGTGCCACCAGTGATTTGCGGGGGGCGAACACCGGGGAGCTGTTTTTT. Its protein is CATSDLRGANTGELFF.

This clone was recorded once. The genes are TRBV10-3 and TRBJ1-2, with TRBD1 matching over 9 bases. The CDR3 totals 13 residues. J was trimmed by 5 bases and V by 9 bases; bases with no gene match: 7. Germline-derived CDR1 and CDR2 are ENHRY and SYGVKD. The CDR3 bases are TGTGCCATTACGAAGGGACAGGGTTATGGCTACACCTTC. Translation: CAITKGQGYGYTF.

This clone was found a few times. J is TRBJ2-7 and V is TRBV30, with 9 bases that match TRBD1. The J segment lost 4 bases and the V segment lost 5 bases, leaving 6 bases of the junction unmatched. The CDR3 extends over 13 amino acids. Germline lookup yields CDR1 GTSNPN and CDR2 SVGIG (reference sequence). This CDR3 reads CAWEDRGRYEQYF. The CDR3 DNA reads TGTGCCTGGGAGGACAGGGGCCGTTACGAGCAGTACTTC.

The rearrangement joins TRBV6-5 to TRBJ1-1; a weak D match, TRBD1 (6 bases). CDR3 size: 12 residues. Trimming shortened V by 6 bases and J by 7 bases, and 12 bases separated the two germline ends. Per germline, CDR1 MNHEY and CDR2 SVGAGI. The CDR3 here is CASSLTGYEAFF. Here the CDR3 DNA reads TGTGCCAGCAGCCTTACAGGGTATGAAGCTTTCTTT.

This sequence joins TRBV6-5 and TRBJ2-1; 10 nucleotides agree with TRBD2. The CDR3 extends over 15 amino acids. With V trimmed by 5 bases and J by 6 bases, 7 bases remained unmatched. CDR1 is MNHEY, CDR2 SVGAGI, per germline. CDR3 protein: CASSHQTSGRNEQFF. The CDR3 coding sequence is TGTGCCAGCAGTCACCAGACTAGCGGGCGCAATGAGCAGTTCTTC.

CDR3 in DNA: TGTGCCAGCAGTGAGGTAGATTACAATGAGCAGTTCTTC. As protein: CASSEVDYNEQFF. The gene calls are TRBV6-1 and TRBJ2-1; the D is unclear. This CDR3 has 13 amino acids. Germline CDR1 and CDR2: MNHNS and SASEGT. Trimming shortened V by 3 bases and J by 4 bases, and 7 bases separated the two germline ends.

The chain has TRBV28 and TRBJ1-6; D not certain. Trimming shortened V by 4 bases and J by 10 bases, and 14 bases separated the two germline ends. The CDR3 spans 14 residues. The V gene's germline CDR1 is MDHEN and CDR2 SYDVKM. CDR3 DNA sequence: TGTGCCAGCAGTTCCTTCCCGCCGGGGTCACCCCTCCACTTT. Translation gives CASSSFPPGSPLHF.